Listed here is a single T cell receptor beta chain. Original processing methods: Amplification from reference gene primers served as the basis for estimated nucleated cell counts. TCRdb's table, derived via immunoSEQ multiplex PCR, lists solely in-frame clones and lacks some. V, J and clone size are those of that table, while D and trimming were read from the DNA. The repertoire consists of 110,000 to 150,000 clones, with roughly 85% occurring once and the leading ten covering about 4.5%. Membership in each cohort depended on participant-reported clinical history. These data belong to a study of blood T cell repertoires in COVID-19. About the study: Both acute and convalescent COVID-19 samples were obtained from the United States, Italy and Spain. T cells, B-cell-depleted T cells, or PBMCs supplied cDNA or gDNA.

Trimming took 5 bases from V and 3 from J, leaving 15 bases between them. The CDR3 sequence is 15 residues long. Germline-derived CDR1 and CDR2 are SGHTA and FQGNSA. Sequencing was performed on PBMCs or T cells enriched from blood (not recorded which). This chain joins TRBV7-2 and TRBJ2-3, with D perhaps matching TRBD1 (6 bases). This receptor was taken from a man in his fifties who had recovered from COVID-19. CDR3 region: CASSRTVSITDTQYF. The CDR3 coding sequence is TGTGCCAGCAGCCGGACAGTATCCATTACAGATACGCAGTATTTT.